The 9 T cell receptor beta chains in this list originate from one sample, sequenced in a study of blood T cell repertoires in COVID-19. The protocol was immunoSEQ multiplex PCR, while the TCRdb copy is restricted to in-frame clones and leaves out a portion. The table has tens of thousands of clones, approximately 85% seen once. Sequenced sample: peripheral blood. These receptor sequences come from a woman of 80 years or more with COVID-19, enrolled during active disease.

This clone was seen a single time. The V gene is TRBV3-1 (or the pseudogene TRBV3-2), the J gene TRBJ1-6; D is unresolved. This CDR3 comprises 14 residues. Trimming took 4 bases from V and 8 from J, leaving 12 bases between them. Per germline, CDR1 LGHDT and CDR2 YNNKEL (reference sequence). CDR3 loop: CASSPLWADSPLHF. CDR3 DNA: TGTGCCAGCAGCCCCCTGTGGGCTGATTCACCCCTCCACTTT.

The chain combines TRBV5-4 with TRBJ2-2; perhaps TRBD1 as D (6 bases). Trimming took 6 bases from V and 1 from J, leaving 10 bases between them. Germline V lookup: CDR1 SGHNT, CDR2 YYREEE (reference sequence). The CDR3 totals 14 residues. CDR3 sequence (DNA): TGTGCCAGCAACAGGGCAGGGAACACCGGGGAGCTGTTTTTT. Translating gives CASNRAGNTGELFF.

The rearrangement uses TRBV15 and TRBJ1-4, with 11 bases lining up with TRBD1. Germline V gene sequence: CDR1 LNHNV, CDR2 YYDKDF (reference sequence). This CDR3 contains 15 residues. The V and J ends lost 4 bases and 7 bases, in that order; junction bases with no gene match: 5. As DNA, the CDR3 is TGTGCCACCAGCATAGGGACAGGGGGGGTTGAAAAACTGTTTTTT. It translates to CATSIGTGGVEKLFF.

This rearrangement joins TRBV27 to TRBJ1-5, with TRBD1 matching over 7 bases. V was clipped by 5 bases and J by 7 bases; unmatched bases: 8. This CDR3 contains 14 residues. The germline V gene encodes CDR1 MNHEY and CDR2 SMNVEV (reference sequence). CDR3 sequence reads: CASSRGTDNQPQHF. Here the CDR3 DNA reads TGTGCCAGCAGTCGGGGGACAGACAACCAGCCCCAGCATTTT.

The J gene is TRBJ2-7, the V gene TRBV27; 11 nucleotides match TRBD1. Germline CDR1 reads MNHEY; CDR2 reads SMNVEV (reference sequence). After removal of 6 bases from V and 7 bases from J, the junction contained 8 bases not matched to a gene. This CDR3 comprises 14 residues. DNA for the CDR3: TGTGCCAGCAGCGCGGGACAGGGGGTTTGGGAGCAGTACTTC. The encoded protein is CASSAGQGVWEQYF.

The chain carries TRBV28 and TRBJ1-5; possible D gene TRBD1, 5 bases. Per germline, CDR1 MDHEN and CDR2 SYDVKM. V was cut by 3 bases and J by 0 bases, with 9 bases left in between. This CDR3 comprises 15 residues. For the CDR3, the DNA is TGTGCCAGCAGTTTCAGACAGTATAGCAATCAGCCCCAGCATTTT. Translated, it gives CASSFRQYSNQPQHF.

Written as DNA, the CDR3 is TGTGCCAGCTCACTCCAAGAGCACGAGCAGTACTTC. As protein: CASSLQEHEQYF. This sequence joins TRBV18 and TRBJ2-7, with D unresolved. Trimming took 4 bases from V and 5 from J, leaving 9 bases between them. From germline, CDR1 is KGHSH and CDR2 LQKENI. This CDR3 has 12 amino acids.

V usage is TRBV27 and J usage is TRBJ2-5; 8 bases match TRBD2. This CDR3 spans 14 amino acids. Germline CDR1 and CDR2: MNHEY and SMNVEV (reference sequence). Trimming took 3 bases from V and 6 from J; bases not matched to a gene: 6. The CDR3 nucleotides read TGTGCCAGCAGTTTCGGGGGGGGCGGGCAGACCCAGTACTTC. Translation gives CASSFGGGGQTQYF.

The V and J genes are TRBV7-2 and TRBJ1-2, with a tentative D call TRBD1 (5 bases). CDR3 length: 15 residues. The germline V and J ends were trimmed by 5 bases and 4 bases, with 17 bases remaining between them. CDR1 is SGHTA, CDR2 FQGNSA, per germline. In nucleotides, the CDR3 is TGTGCCAGCAGCACTCCCTGGATGGGGCTCTATGGCTACACCTTC. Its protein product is CASSTPWMGLYGYTF.